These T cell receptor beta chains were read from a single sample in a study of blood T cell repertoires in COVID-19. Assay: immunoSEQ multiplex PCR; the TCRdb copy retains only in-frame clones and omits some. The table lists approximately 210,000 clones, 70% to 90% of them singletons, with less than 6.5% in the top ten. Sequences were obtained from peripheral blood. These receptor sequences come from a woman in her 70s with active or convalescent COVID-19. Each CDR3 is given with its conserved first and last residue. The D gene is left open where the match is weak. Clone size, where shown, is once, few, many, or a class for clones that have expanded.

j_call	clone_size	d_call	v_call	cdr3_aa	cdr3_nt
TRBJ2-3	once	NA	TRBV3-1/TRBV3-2	CASSQARGTRGTDTQYF	TGTGCCAGCAGCCAGGCAAGAGGGACAAGGGGCACAGATACGCAGTATTTT
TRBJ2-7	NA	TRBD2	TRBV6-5	CASSSGGRLGEQYF	TGTGCCAGCAGTTCCGGGGGGAGACTCGGTGAGCAGTACTTC
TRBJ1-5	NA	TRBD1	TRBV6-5	CASSGQGGNQPQHF	TGTGCCAGCAGCGGGCAGGGGGGCAATCAGCCCCAGCATTTT
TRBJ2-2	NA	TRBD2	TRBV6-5	CASSVAGGNTGELFF	TGTGCCAGCAGCGTGGCGGGAGGGAACACCGGGGAGCTGTTTTTT
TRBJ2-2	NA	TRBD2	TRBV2	CASSEVGGRPKTGELFF	TGTGCCAGCAGTGAAGTCGGGGGGAGGCCGAAAACCGGGGAGCTGTTTTTT
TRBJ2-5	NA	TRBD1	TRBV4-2	CASSQDLQGTAKETQYF	TGTGCCAGCAGCCAAGATCTTCAAGGGACAGCCAAAGAGACCCAGTACTTC
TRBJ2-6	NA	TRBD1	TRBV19	CASSDHRGSGANVLTF	TGTGCCAGTAGCGATCACAGGGGCTCTGGGGCCAACGTCCTGACTTTC
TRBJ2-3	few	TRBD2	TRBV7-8	CASSRTSGQIFTDTQYF	TGTGCCAGCAGCCGCACTAGCGGACAAATATTCACAGATACGCAGTATTTT
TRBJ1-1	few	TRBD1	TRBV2	CASSGQGFAGTEAFF	TGTGCCAGCAGTGGACAGGGGTTTGCGGGTACTGAAGCTTTCTTT
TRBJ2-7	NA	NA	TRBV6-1	CASSETFTEQYF	TGTGCCAGCAGTGAGACATTCACCGAGCAGTACTTC
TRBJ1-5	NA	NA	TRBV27	CASSLFGHPGGFGDNQPQHF	TGTGCCAGCAGTTTATTCGGACACCCCGGGGGGTTCGGGGACAATCAGCCCCAGCATTTT
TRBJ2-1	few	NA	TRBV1	CTPPSRAGYNEQFF	TGCACCCCGCCTTCAAGAGCGGGCTACAATGAGCAGTTCTTC
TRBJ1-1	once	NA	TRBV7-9	CASSGGKNTEAFF	TGTGCCAGCAGCGGGGGGAAAAACACTGAAGCTTTCTTT
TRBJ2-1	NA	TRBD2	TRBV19	CATGLANNEQFF	TGTGCCACCGGACTAGCGAACAATGAGCAGTTCTTC
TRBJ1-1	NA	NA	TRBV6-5	CASTPRRGNTEAFF	TGTGCCAGCACCCCGCGTCGGGGGAACACTGAAGCTTTCTTT
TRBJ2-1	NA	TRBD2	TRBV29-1	CSVDGRLAGSNEQFF	TGCAGCGTTGACGGGCGACTAGCGGGGAGCAATGAGCAGTTCTTC
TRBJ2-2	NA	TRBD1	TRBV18	CASSPTDRGYTGELFF	TGTGCCAGCTCACCAACGGACAGGGGCTACACCGGGGAGCTGTTTTTT